These 14 T cell receptor beta chains share one sample of origin, sequenced in a study of blood T cells in healthy people across ages. Sample-barcoded 5' priming and a J-beta primer mix drove a second PCR of 7 to 11 cycles. From the 5' RACE reads, TCRdb called clonotypes with MiXCR, one entry per CDR3 protein. In the table there are about a million distinct CDR3 sequences, roughly 51% of which are singletons. Sample: blood. Receptor source: a woman aged 60-75 years in good health.

The chain employs TRBV28 and TRBJ2-7; 7 positions match TRBD2. Trimming at V came to 8 bases and at J to 1 base, leaving 11 bases not matched to a gene. Germline CDR1 reads MDHEN; CDR2 reads SYDVKM. The CDR3 runs to 15 residues. DNA of the CDR3: TGTGCCAGCTGGGATACGGGGGGTCTTTCCTACGAGCAGTACTTC. It translates to CASWDTGGLSYEQYF.

This clonotype was recorded a few times. The V and J genes are TRBV7-3 and TRBJ2-3; tentative D call: TRBD2 (5 bases). Trimming removed 5 bases from V and 8 bases from J, with 14 bases in between. This CDR3 region has 13 residues. CDR1 is SGHTA and CDR2 is FQGTGA in the germline V gene. The CDR3 coding sequence is TGTGCCAGCAGCGCCCCCCCCCGGGGTACGCAGTATTTT. It translates to CASSAPPRGTQYF.

This sequence joins TRBV12-3 or TRBV12-4 and TRBJ1-4, with 7 bases aligning to TRBD1. V lost 11 bases, J lost 9 bases, and 15 bases stayed unmatched. The CDR3 has 14 amino acids. The CDR3 sequence is CAGNTNRDSQKLFF. CDR3 nucleotide sequence: TGTGCCGGCAATACCAACCGGGACAGTCAAAAACTGTTTTTT.

The chain carries TRBV4-1 and TRBJ1-1; a possible D gene is TRBD1 (5 bases). Germline V gene lookup returns CDR1 MGHRA and CDR2 YSYEKL. CDR3 length: 15 residues. V lost 3 bases to trimming and J lost 6 bases, with 17 bases between them. The CDR3 here is CASSHPTGGSPEAFF. CDR3 sequence (DNA): TGCGCCAGCAGCCACCCCACGGGGGGATCGCCTGAAGCTTTCTTT.

The chain is built from TRBV25-1 and TRBJ2-1, with TRBD2 matching 16 bases. Germline-derived CDR1 and CDR2 are MGHDK and SYGVNS. There are 16 residues in the CDR3. With V trimmed by 4 bases and J by 7 bases, 4 bases remained unmatched. This chain's CDR3 is CASSVGLAGGMNEQFF. CDR3 DNA: TGTGCCAGCAGTGTGGGACTAGCGGGGGGGATGAATGAGCAGTTCTTC. Full variable domain (remainder filled in from reference TRBV25-1 and TRBJ2-1): EADIYQTPRYLVIGTGKKITLECSQTMGHDKMYWYQQDPGMELHLIHYSYGVNSTEKGDLSSESTVSRIRTEHFPLTLESARPSHTSQYLCASSVGLAGGMNEQFFGPGTRLTVL.

This clonotype was seen more than once but under ten times. This rearrangement joins TRBV5-5 to TRBJ2-5, with D possibly being TRBD1 or TRBD2 (5 bases each). TRBJ2-7 explains the end of the DNA better; the J call may be wrong. Germline V gene sequence: CDR1 SGHKS, CDR2 YYEKEE (reference sequence). This CDR3 comprises 17 residues. Here the CDR3 reads CASSLAEGSRHPYEQYF. CDR3 nucleotides: TGTGCCAGCAGCTTGGCCGAGGGGAGCAGGCACCCATACGAGCAGTACTTC.

There are a few counts of this clonotype. The rearrangement joins TRBV27 to TRBJ1-2, with 9 positions matching TRBD1. The CDR3 length is 17 residues. From germline, CDR1 is MNHEY and CDR2 SMNVEV (reference sequence). The junction had 9 bases not matched to a gene; V was cut back by 2 bases and J by 2 bases. CDR3 residues: CASSLLAGQGANYGYTF. The CDR3 DNA reads TGTGCCAGCAGTTTACTCGCGGGACAGGGTGCAAACTATGGCTACACCTTC.

This clonotype has just a few counts. The CDR3 loop reads CATGGRGDLEQYF. The CDR3 bases are TGTGCCACCGGGGGCAGGGGGGATCTCGAGCAGTACTTC. The genes are TRBV27 and TRBJ2-7; D is possibly TRBD1 (7 bases). Germline assignment: CDR1 MNHEY and CDR2 SMNVEV (reference sequence). The length of the CDR3 is 13 residues. Trimming cost V 10 bases and J 6 bases, with 19 bases left between them.

This chain uses TRBV11-1 with TRBJ2-4; D gene unclear. The length of the CDR3 is 13 residues. CDR1 SGHAT and CDR2 FQDESV come from the germline V gene (reference sequence). Trimming cost V 5 bases and J 6 bases, with 11 bases left between them. The CDR3 DNA reads TGTGCCAGCAGCCCCCTAGGATCAAACATTCAGTACTTC. It is translated as CASSPLGSNIQYF.

The chain joins TRBV6-1 to TRBJ1-2; D is possibly TRBD1 (5 bases). Trimming pared 6 bases from V and 3 bases from J, leaving 14 bases between. CDR1 is MNHNS and CDR2 is SASEGT in the germline V gene. The CDR3 is 14 residues long. Here the CDR3 reads CASSPGTNYYGYTF. CDR3 DNA: TGTGCCAGCAGCCCAGGGACCAACTACTATGGCTACACCTTC.

V is TRBV29-1 and J is TRBJ2-1; D is undetermined. The CDR3 consists of 15 residues. Between the trimmed V and J ends, which lost 5 bases and 6 bases, there was a span of 20 bases. Germline V gene lookup returns CDR1 SQVTM and CDR2 ANQGSEA. The CDR3 loop reads CSVRIPGLTFNEQFF. The CDR3 DNA reads as TGCAGCGTTCGCATACCGGGTCTAACCTTCAATGAGCAGTTCTTC.

This clonotype appeared a few times. The chain joins TRBV28 to TRBJ2-1, with D possibly matching TRBD1 (7 bases). The CDR3 contains 14 residues. CDR1 is MDHEN, CDR2 SYDVKM, per germline. Deletions cut 3 bases from V and 7 bases from J, with 13 bases between. CDR3 sequence: CASSLVAGQNEQFF. The CDR3 bases are TGTGCCAGCAGTTTGGTCGCGGGACAGAATGAGCAGTTCTTC.

The rearrangement joins TRBV11-1 to TRBJ2-7; TRBD2 agrees at 8 bases. Germline V gene data show CDR1 as SGHAT and CDR2 as FQDESV (reference sequence). This CDR3 comprises 18 residues. V shed 1 base, J shed 4 bases, and the junction held 15 bases outside the gene matches. In DNA form, the CDR3 reads TGTGCCAGCAGCTTAGGGTCAGCGGGAGCTGACAGGTGGTACGAGCAGTACTTC. Translated, it gives CASSLGSAGADRWYEQYF.

The chain has TRBV28 and TRBJ2-5; no clear D gene. Germline CDR1 and CDR2: MDHEN and SYDVKM. This CDR3 spans 14 amino acids. V was pared by 3 bases and J by 4 bases, with 12 bases between. The CDR3 DNA is TGTGCCAGCAGTTTCCCGGCGAGGTCAGAGACCCAGTACTTC. This encodes CASSFPARSETQYF.